The next 28 T cell receptor beta chains were all read from a single sample in a study of cytomegalovirus exposure and HLA in healthy donors. Primers for the PCR totalled 60 Vbeta and 13 Jbeta. Data came from immunoSEQ multiplex PCR; TCRdb stores just in-frame clones and leaves some out. The top ten clones hold 8.8% of a sample with some 140,000 clones, less than 85% of them seen once. The sample taken for sequencing was PBMCs. These receptors came from a woman in her fifties or sixties in good health and CMV-seropositive.

This chain joins TRBV30 and TRBJ2-1; 10 nucleotides align to TRBD2. V shed 2 bases and J 4 bases; nucleotides not matched to a gene: 5. CDR3 length: 15 residues. Germline-derived CDR1 and CDR2 are GTSNPN and SVGIG (reference sequence). CDR3 region: CAWSRSGGGYNEQFF. In DNA, the CDR3 is TGTGCCTGGAGTCGAAGCGGGGGGGGGTACAATGAGCAGTTCTTC.

The chain recombines TRBV7-9 with TRBJ2-7, with 7 bases matching TRBD1. This CDR3 spans 15 amino acids. The germline V gene has CDR1 SEHNR and CDR2 FQNEAQ (reference sequence). V was pared by 0 bases and J by 5 bases, with 7 bases of the junction left unmatched. The CDR3 coding sequence is TGTGCCAGCAGCTTAGCAACGGGACAGATCGACGAGCAGTACTTC. It is translated as CASSLATGQIDEQYF.

This sequence joins TRBV5-1 and TRBJ2-5; 7 nucleotides agree with TRBD1. This CDR3 has 14 amino acids. Trimming at V came to 4 bases and at J to 5 bases, leaving 8 bases not matched to a gene. CDR1 and CDR2 from the germline V gene are SGHRS and YFSETQ. In DNA form, the CDR3 reads TGCGCCAGCAGCCAAGACAGGGTGGGGGAGACCCAGTACTTC. It translates to CASSQDRVGETQYF.

The chain employs TRBV11-2 and TRBJ2-2, with D maybe TRBD1 (6 bases). This CDR3 has 12 residues. V was pared by 4 bases and J by 10 bases, with 10 bases between. The germline V gene has CDR1 SGHAT and CDR2 FQNNGV. CDR3 sequence reads: CASSSNREELFF. The DNA for the CDR3 is TGTGCCAGCAGCTCTAACAGGGAGGAGCTGTTTTTT.

V gene TRBV7-2 combines with J gene TRBJ1-6; no definite D call. The CDR3 runs 16 residues. Trimming stripped 2 bases from V and 4 bases from J, with 12 bases between. CDR1 is SGHTA, CDR2 FQGNSA, per germline. The CDR3 DNA is TGTGCCAGCAGCTTACGCCCTGAGTCATATAATTCACCCCTCCACTTT. Its protein is CASSLRPESYNSPLHF.

The chain joins TRBV7-2 to TRBJ2-7, with 9 positions matching TRBD1. CDR1 and CDR2 from the germline V gene are SGHTA and FQGNSA. The CDR3 is 16 residues long. Trimming cost V 3 bases and J 0 bases; bases outside gene matches: 6. This CDR3 is CASSLRQGGISYEQYF. The CDR3 DNA is TGTGCCAGCAGCTTGAGACAGGGGGGGATCTCCTACGAGCAGTACTTC.

The chain has TRBV4-2 and TRBJ2-7; 8 bases are a match to TRBD2. Losses at the gene ends were 0 bases for V and 5 bases for J; bases not matched to a gene: 9. CDR3 length: 16 residues. CDR1 is LGHNA, CDR2 YNFKEQ, per germline. The DNA for the CDR3 is TGTGCCAGCAGCCAAGATCCCCGGGGGGGCCTACACGAGCAGTACTTC. This sequence encodes CASSQDPRGGLHEQYF.

This clone was observed a single time. This rearrangement joins TRBV5-4 to TRBJ2-3; 8 positions match TRBD2. Trimming cost V 4 bases and J 1 base; bases outside gene matches: 5. CDR1 and CDR2 (germline): SGHNT, YYREEE (reference sequence). The CDR3 sequence is 15 residues long. The CDR3 DNA follows: TGTGCCAGCAGCCCCCGGGGGGGCCGCACAGATACGCAGTATTTT. Protein sequence: CASSPRGGRTDTQYF. The full variable domain, rest sourced from reference TRBV5-4 and TRBJ2-3, is ETGVTQSPTHLIKTRGQQVTLRCSSQSGHNTVSWYQQALGQGPQFIFQYYREEENGRGNFPPRFSGLQFPNYSSELNVNALELDDSALYLCASSPRGGRTDTQYFGPGTRLTVL.

This sequence joins TRBV11-2 and TRBJ2-1; D is undetermined. This CDR3 is 14 amino acids long. Germline-derived CDR1 and CDR2 are SGHAT and FQNNGV. V was trimmed by 5 bases and J by 6 bases, leaving 14 bases between them. CDR3 sequence: CASSRPQDLNEQFF. In DNA form, the CDR3 reads TGTGCCAGCAGCCGCCCTCAGGATCTCAATGAGCAGTTCTTC.

CDR3 sequence (DNA): TGTGCCAGCAGAGAGAGGGTCGGGACAGGGGAAGAGACCCAGTACTTC. This codes for CASRERVGTGEETQYF. The V gene is TRBV4-2, the J gene TRBJ2-5, with 10 bases lining up with TRBD1. The CDR3 length is 16 residues. After removal of 6 bases from V and 3 bases from J, the junction contained 10 bases not matched to a gene. CDR1 is LGHNA, CDR2 YNFKEQ, per germline.

About this clone: One end of the junction does not line up with germline, which may come from a read error. Additional DNA sequences in this sample encode the identical CDR3. V gene TRBV27 combines with J gene TRBJ2-7; D may be TRBD2 (5 bases). Looked up from germline, CDR1 is MNHEY and CDR2 is SMNVEV (reference sequence). CDR3 length: 15 amino acids. The CDR3 DNA follows: TGTGCTAGCAGTGGCTACAGTGCCCAAACGGGGGAGCAGTACTTC. It encodes CASSGYSAQTGEQYF.

V gene TRBV2 combines with J gene TRBJ2-2, with 8 bases identical to TRBD1. The CDR3 is 14 amino acids. J was trimmed by 7 bases and V by 7 bases; bases with no gene match: 8. The germline V gene has CDR1 SNHLY and CDR2 FYNNEI. CDR3 protein: CASNLDRAVGELFF. Written as DNA, the CDR3 is TGTGCCAGCAACTTGGACAGGGCGGTCGGGGAGCTGTTTTTT.

The chain employs TRBV5-8 and TRBJ1-4; no definite D call. The germline V and J ends were trimmed by 4 bases and 6 bases, with 16 bases remaining between them. Looked up from germline, CDR1 is SGHTS and CDR2 is YDEGEE. The CDR3 contains 15 residues. The CDR3 DNA follows: TGTGCCAGCAGCAAACCCGGGGTACGGGATGAAAAACTGTTTTTT. Protein: CASSKPGVRDEKLFF.

This chain links TRBV9 with TRBJ1-2, with D unclear. The germline V and J ends were trimmed by 0 bases and 3 bases, with 6 bases remaining between them. The germline gives CDR1 SGDLS, CDR2 YYNGEE. The CDR3 covers 13 residues. CDR3: CASSVAVDYGYTF. CDR3 nucleotide sequence: TGTGCCAGCAGCGTAGCGGTAGACTATGGCTACACCTTC.

This clone showed up just once. This rearrangement joins TRBV7-3 to TRBJ2-2; 13 bases fit TRBD2. CDR3 size: 18 residues. CDR1 SGHTA and CDR2 FQGTGA come from the germline V gene. V shed 6 bases and J 0 bases; nucleotides not matched to a gene: 7. The CDR3 loop is CASRLTSGGTTNTGELFF. CDR3 sequence (DNA): TGTGCCAGCAGGTTGACTAGCGGGGGGACCACGAACACCGGGGAGCTGTTTTTT.

This clone was seen more than once but under ten times. Written as DNA, the CDR3 is TGTGCCGGAAGTCCCACAGGGGGCGTCGGTGAAAAACTGTTTTTT. Amino acids: CAGSPTGGVGEKLFF. The chain carries TRBV19 and TRBJ1-4, with 9 bases identical to TRBD1. CDR3 length: 15 amino acids. J gave up 7 bases and V 11 bases, and 14 bases lay outside the gene matches. Germline V gives CDR1 LNHDA, CDR2 SQIVND (reference sequence).

This clone was detected once. This chain uses TRBV6-5 with TRBJ1-2; D is perhaps TRBD1 (5 bases). Trimming pared 7 bases from V and 3 bases from J, leaving 18 bases between. Germline values: CDR1 MNHEY, CDR2 SVGAGI. There are 15 residues in the CDR3. The CDR3 DNA sequence: TGTGCCAGCAAACCCCGGCCGCAGGGATACTATGGCTACACCTTC. Translated: CASKPRPQGYYGYTF.

This clone was counted only a few times. The gene calls are TRBV6-6 and TRBJ2-1, with 10 bases aligning to TRBD2. From germline, CDR1 is MNHNY and CDR2 SVGAGI (reference sequence). Trimming cost V 6 bases and J 5 bases; bases outside gene matches: 10. The CDR3 runs 16 residues. As DNA, the CDR3 is TGTGCCAGCAGGCCAAGAAGCGGGGGGGAAGACAATGAGCAGTTCTTC. Translated, it gives CASRPRSGGEDNEQFF.

The V gene is TRBV18, the J gene TRBJ1-1; D not certain. V lost 4 bases to trimming and J lost 3 bases, with 12 bases between them. This CDR3 is built from 14 residues. From germline, CDR1 is KGHSH and CDR2 LQKENI. CDR3 DNA: TGTGCCAGCTCACTCGGATCCGGGGACACTGAAGCTTTCTTT. Its translation is CASSLGSGDTEAFF.

The chain is built from TRBV7-2 and TRBJ1-2; TRBD1 matches at 10 bases. The CDR3 length is 16 residues. The germline gives CDR1 SGHTA, CDR2 FQGNSA. The V segment lost 4 bases and the J segment 8 bases; nucleotides outside the gene matches: 13. CDR3 loop: CASSSFGTGDIGGYTF. The CDR3 nucleotides read TGTGCCAGCAGCTCTTTCGGGACAGGGGATATTGGGGGCTACACCTTC.

The V gene is TRBV11-2, the J gene TRBJ1-6, with D tentatively TRBD1 (6 bases). Germline V gene lookup returns CDR1 SGHAT and CDR2 FQNNGV. This CDR3 is built from 18 residues. Trimming took 4 bases from V and 5 from J, leaving 21 bases between them. CDR3: CASSSATGTLDNNSPLHF. Here the CDR3 DNA reads TGTGCCAGCAGCTCCGCCACAGGGACCCTAGATAATAATTCACCCCTCCACTTT.

The chain combines TRBV2 with TRBJ1-6, with a weak D call TRBD1 (5 bases). Germline CDR1 is SNHLY and CDR2 is FYNNEI. The CDR3 contains 11 residues. V was trimmed by 6 bases and J by 8 bases, leaving 5 bases between them. The CDR3 loop reads CASSRDSPLHF. The CDR3 bases are TGTGCCAGCAGCAGGGATTCACCCCTCCACTTT.

The V gene is TRBV30, the J gene TRBJ1-2; D possibly corresponds to TRBD1 (5 bases). The CDR3 sequence is 13 residues long. Trimming took off 0 bases at V and 6 bases at J, with 11 bases between the two ends. Per the germline V gene, CDR1 is GTSNPN and CDR2 is SVGIG (reference sequence). The CDR3 region is CAWSVGGGHGYTF. DNA of the CDR3: TGTGCCTGGAGTGTGGGGGGAGGCCATGGCTACACCTTC.

The chain links TRBV9 to TRBJ2-1; 13 positions match TRBD2. The CDR3 loop spans 15 amino acids. Unmatched junction bases numbered 3, after V lost 0 bases and J lost 9 bases. Looked up from germline, CDR1 is SGDLS and CDR2 is YYNGEE. CDR3 in DNA: TGTGCCAGCAGCGTAGCGGGACTAGCGGGGATTGAGCAGTTCTTC. Residues: CASSVAGLAGIEQFF.

Remarks on this clone: Other DNA sequences of this sample code for an identical CDR3. The rearrangement joins TRBV10-3 to TRBJ1-6, with unresolved D. Looked up from germline, CDR1 is ENHRY and CDR2 is SYGVKD. Trimming pared 8 bases from V and 0 bases from J, leaving 5 bases between. This CDR3 region has 13 residues. The CDR3 is CAICSSYNSPLHF. CDR3 in DNA: TGTGCCATCTGTAGCTCCTATAATTCACCCCTCCACTTT.

The chain recombines TRBV6-6 with TRBJ1-1; D may be TRBD1 (6 bases). V shed 7 bases and J shed 6 bases, with 18 bases lying between them. The CDR3 is 14 amino acids. Germline values: CDR1 MNHNY, CDR2 SVGAGI (reference sequence). CDR3 loop: CASIPATRGAEAFF. The CDR3 DNA reads as TGTGCCAGCATCCCGGCCACCAGGGGCGCTGAAGCTTTCTTT.

The chain employs TRBV30 and TRBJ1-2; D not resolved. V was cut by 2 bases and J by 7 bases, with 17 bases left in between. CDR3 size: 14 residues. Germline V gene sequence: CDR1 GTSNPN, CDR2 SVGIG (reference sequence). The CDR3 DNA follows: TGTGCCTGGAGTCCTCAGACATATTTAGGTGGCTACACCTTC. This encodes CAWSPQTYLGGYTF.

The J gene is TRBJ2-3, the V gene TRBV5-4, with 7 bases that match TRBD2. J lost 0 bases, V lost 4 bases, and 11 bases had no gene match. Germline values: CDR1 SGHNT, CDR2 YYREEE (reference sequence). The CDR3 spans 17 residues. The CDR3 nucleotides are TGTGCCAGCAGCCTCTGGGGGGGGTTGGGGAGCACAGATACGCAGTATTTT. Its translation: CASSLWGGLGSTDTQYF. The whole variable domain, remainder taken from reference TRBV5-4 and TRBJ2-3, is ETGVTQSPTHLIKTRGQQVTLRCSSQSGHNTVSWYQQALGQGPQFIFQYYREEENGRGNFPPRFSGLQFPNYSSELNVNALELDDSALYLCASSLWGGLGSTDTQYFGPGTRLTVL.